A selection of T cell receptor beta chains follows, all from one sample in a study of Ad26.COV2.S vaccination and SARS-CoV-2 variants. Sequencing was performed with immunoSEQ multiplex PCR; in TCRdb, only in-frame clones are kept and a portion is missing. There are a few hundred thousand clones in the sample; 87% occur only once, and nearly 3% lies in the top ten. The sequenced sample was peripheral blood, obtained in a trial of Ad26.COV2.S vaccine versus placebo. These TCRs come from a person between 18 and 60 years old who received the Ad26.COV2.S COVID-19 vaccine or a placebo. The CDR3 runs from the conserved cysteine through the conserved F or W. A D gene is named only where the DNA matches it firmly. Not every row has a clone size; where given, it reads once, few, many or a size class.

.	TRBV15	.	TRBJ1-2	CATSRGEGPNYGYTF	TGTGCCACCAGCAGGGGCGAAGGACCTAACTATGGCTACACCTTC
.	TRBV12-3/TRBV12-4	.	TRBJ2-1	CASSRDEQFF	TGTGCCAGCAGCCGTGATGAGCAGTTCTTC
.	TRBV23-1	.	TRBJ1-2	CASSRNPGTAYGYTF	TGCGCCAGCAGTCGCAACCCCGGGACGGCCTATGGCTACACCTTC
.	TRBV9	.	TRBJ2-2	CASSVVQEGTGELFF	TGTGCCAGCAGCGTAGTTCAGGAGGGCACCGGGGAGCTGTTTTTT
.	TRBV5-5	once	TRBJ1-6	CASSLGRANYNSPLHF	TGTGCCAGCAGCTTAGGCCGGGCCAACTATAATTCACCCCTCCACTTT
.	TRBV7-2	.	TRBJ1-4	CASSLVVGKEKLFF	TGTGCCAGCAGCTTAGTGGTAGGGAAAGAAAAACTGTTTTTT
TRBD1	TRBV2	.	TRBJ1-3	CASSKDRLSGNTIYF	TGTGCCAGCAGTAAGGACAGGTTAAGTGGAAACACCATATATTTT
TRBD1	TRBV6-4	once	TRBJ1-2	CAIITEGQASNYGYTF	TGTGCCATCATTACGGAGGGACAGGCTTCTAACTATGGCTACACCTTC
.	TRBV19	.	TRBJ2-5	CASSIRQGKETQYF	TGTGCCAGTAGTATACGGCAGGGGAAAGAGACCCAGTACTTC
.	TRBV7-2	.	TRBJ2-5	CASSFLAQETQYF	TGTGCCAGCAGCTTCCTAGCCCAAGAGACCCAGTACTTC
TRBD1	TRBV7-9	.	TRBJ1-1	CASSPLGQGNTEAFF	TGTGCCAGCAGCCCCTTAGGACAGGGGAACACTGAAGCTTTCTTT
TRBD1	TRBV20-1	.	TRBJ2-1	CSASRDRVYNEQFF	TGCAGTGCTAGTCGGGACAGGGTTTACAATGAGCAGTTCTTC
.	TRBV6-1	.	TRBJ2-3	CASSVTVSRRDTDTQYF	TGTGCCAGCAGTGTAACGGTCTCCCGACGGGACACAGATACGCAGTATTTT
.	TRBV5-1	once	TRBJ1-1	CASSLQGATEAFF	TGCGCCAGCAGCTTGCAGGGTGCCACTGAAGCTTTCTTT
.	TRBV30	.	TRBJ1-1	CAWSDNRRLEGTEAFF	TGTGCCTGGAGCGATAATCGTCGGTTAGAAGGAACTGAAGCTTTCTTT
.	TRBV5-1	.	TRBJ2-3	CASSWGSSSTDTQYF	TGCGCCAGCAGCTGGGGTTCCAGTAGCACAGATACGCAGTATTTT
.	TRBV9	.	TRBJ1-1	CASSVESMAGTEAFF	TGTGCCAGCAGCGTAGAAAGCATGGCGGGCACTGAAGCTTTCTTT
TRBD1	TRBV4-2	.	TRBJ1-4	CASSQDGRGRSTNEKLFF	TGTGCCAGCAGCCAAGATGGGAGGGGGCGTTCGACTAATGAAAAACTGTTTTTT
.	TRBV11-3	.	TRBJ2-2	CASTDWGKGPGELFF	TGTGCCAGCACCGATTGGGGAAAAGGCCCCGGGGAGCTGTTTTTT
.	TRBV3-1/TRBV3-2	.	TRBJ2-5	CASSQDRLVSQETQYF	TGTGCCAGCAGCCAAGATAGGCTCGTTTCACAAGAGACCCAGTACTTC
.	TRBV6-2/TRBV6-3	.	TRBJ2-2	CASSQLSFPGELFF	TGTGCCAGCAGTCAACTCTCCTTCCCCGGGGAGCTGTTTTTT
.	TRBV7-6	.	TRBJ1-3	CASSQPGNSGNTIYF	TGTGCCAGCAGCCAGCCCGGGAACTCTGGAAACACCATATATTTT
.	TRBV6-6	.	TRBJ2-5	CASMTGQETQYF	TGTGCCAGCATGACGGGGCAAGAGACCCAGTACTTC
.	TRBV2	few	TRBJ1-2	CASSLRANYGYTF	TGTGCCAGCAGCCTCAGAGCCAACTATGGCTACACCTTC
.	TRBV6-5	.	TRBJ2-7	CASGALGYEQYF	TGTGCCAGCGGGGCTTTGGGGTACGAGCAGTACTTC
TRBD1	TRBV4-2	.	TRBJ2-1	CASSQGTGGNEQFF	TGTGCCAGCAGCCAAGGGACAGGGGGCAATGAGCAGTTCTTC
.	TRBV7-2	.	TRBJ1-4	CASSVQGEKLFF	TGTGCCAGCAGCGTCCAGGGTGAAAAACTGTTTTTT
.	TRBV6-4	medium-sized	TRBJ2-3	CASSEEGEGTDTQYF	TGTGCCAGCAGTGAGGAGGGAGAAGGTACAGATACGCAGTATTTT
.	TRBV7-9	.	TRBJ2-5	CASSLPLLDSPEETQYF	TGTGCCAGCAGCTTACCCCTCCTGGACAGTCCGGAAGAGACCCAGTACTTC
TRBD1	TRBV18	.	TRBJ1-1	CASSPLQGGDPEAFF	TGTGCCAGCTCACCGCTACAAGGGGGCGATCCTGAAGCTTTCTTT
.	TRBV11-3	.	TRBJ2-3	CASSSMGDHTQYF	TGTGCCAGCAGCTCTATGGGGGACCATACGCAGTATTTT
.	TRBV9	.	TRBJ2-2	CASSPRKSPFGELFF	TGTGCCAGCAGCCCCCGGAAATCCCCCTTCGGTGAGCTGTTTTTT
.	TRBV10-3	.	TRBJ1-5	CASTDSISNQPQHF	TGTGCCAGCACCGACAGCATAAGCAATCAGCCCCAGCATTTT
TRBD1	TRBV15	.	TRBJ1-1	CATSSDTTGPNTEAFF	TGTGCCACCAGCAGCGACACGACAGGGCCGAACACTGAAGCTTTCTTT
TRBD2	TRBV7-9	.	TRBJ2-7	CASSVSGGSSYEQYF	TGTGCCAGCAGCGTTAGCGGGGGGAGCTCCTACGAGCAGTACTTC
.	TRBV4-3	.	TRBJ2-7	CASSQGRGGSYEQYF	TGCGCCAGCAGCCAAGGGAGAGGGGGCTCCTACGAGCAGTACTTC
.	TRBV5-6	once	TRBJ2-7	CASCLGGGGAGPYEQYF	TGTGCCAGCTGCTTGGGTGGGGGCGGGGCGGGGCCCTACGAGCAGTACTTC
.	TRBV19	.	TRBJ2-3	CASSIPQGREGTDTQYF	TGTGCCAGTAGTATACCTCAGGGGAGGGAGGGAACAGATACGCAGTATTTT
.	TRBV6-6	.	TRBJ2-5	CASSYRWQETQYF	TGTGCCAGCAGTTACCGATGGCAAGAGACCCAGTACTTC
.	TRBV11-2	once	TRBJ1-1	CASSLDQRGRVLNTEAFF	TGTGCCAGCAGCTTAGATCAGCGGGGGCGGGTCCTGAACACTGAAGCTTTCTTT
.	TRBV20-1	.	TRBJ1-2	CSAGTDYGYTF	TGCAGTGCCGGGACGGACTATGGCTACACCTTC
TRBD2	TRBV7-6	.	TRBJ2-2	CASSLKRDGRADTGELFF	TGTGCCAGCAGCTTAAAGAGGGACGGGAGGGCCGACACCGGGGAGCTGTTTTTT
TRBD2	TRBV6-2/TRBV6-3	.	TRBJ2-5	CASSYSQRGDQETQYF	TGTGCCAGCAGTTACTCCCAGCGGGGAGACCAAGAGACCCAGTACTTC
.	TRBV7-2	few	TRBJ2-6	CASSLWLRGSGANVLTF	TGTGCCAGCAGCTTATGGTTGCGGGGCTCTGGGGCCAACGTCCTGACTTTC
.	TRBV7-2	few	TRBJ1-1	CASSLKRSGVENTEAFF	TGTGCCAGCAGCTTGAAGCGTTCCGGGGTCGAGAACACTGAAGCTTTCTTT